This record looks at one T cell receptor beta chain sequence and its context. Antigen: not known. Expressed TCRB transcripts were sequenced because the entire RNA isolate underwent reverse transcription. The method was immunoSEQ multiplex PCR; TCRdb's version includes in-frame clones alone and lacks a portion of them. Seen here are fewer than 350,000 clones, approximately 15% observed once, and the top ten hold roughly 0.015%. The data were taken from a study of beta chain features in type 1 diabetes. Study information: All of the samples together had over 90 million sorted cells examined.

Study findings and constraints: Shortening of TCRB CDR3s, moderate but significant, appeared in all four CD4+ subsets of Type 1 diabetes patients. Comparison showed that naive, central memory and Treg TCRB repertoires appeared more similar among patients than among healthy donors. Researchers caution that PCR might favor shorter templates, equally among patients and controls.

One heparinised blood draw averaging roughly 100 mL was given by each donor. Germline CDR1 and CDR2: SGHAT and FQNNGV. Losses at the gene ends were 2 bases for V and 2 bases for J; bases not matched to a gene: 4. There are 15 residues in the CDR3. The receptor's source is a man between 18 and 35 years old with type 1 diabetes. Sequences were obtained from naive CD4+ T cells from blood. V is TRBV11-2 and J is TRBJ2-3; 7 bases are shared with TRBD1. The CDR3 region has the DNA TGTGCCAGCAGCTTAATGACAGGGTTCACAGATACGCAGTATTTT. Amino acid sequence: CASSLMTGFTDTQYF.